Given below is one TCR beta chain in context. What it binds is unknown. The PCR made use of 60 Vbeta and 13 Jbeta primers. The protocol was immunoSEQ multiplex PCR, while the TCRdb copy is restricted to in-frame clones and leaves out a portion. This sample yields around 150,000 clones, of which roughly 77% are seen a single time; about 4.7% belongs to the top ten. V lost 2 bases, J lost 0 bases, and 3 bases stayed unmatched. This CDR3 comprises 16 residues. Germline V gives CDR1 ENHRY, CDR2 SYGVKD. This sample stems from a study of cytomegalovirus exposure and HLA in healthy donors. General study points: TCR beta sequences reportedly predicted most subjects' HLA-A and HLA-B alleles accurately. The study flagged around 150 TCR beta chains as cytomegalovirus-associated.

The sample comprised PBMCs. The chain joins TRBV10-3 to TRBJ2-3, with 9 bases that match TRBD1. The TCR comes from a man aged 18 to 29 in good health and CMV-seropositive. The CDR3 DNA sequence: TGTGCCATCAGTGAGGGACAGGGGACGAGCACAGATACGCAGTATTTT. It is translated as CAISEGQGTSTDTQYF.